This T cell receptor (beta chain) was captured by sequencing in a study of cytotoxic CD8 clonotypes in ibrutinib-treated CLL (dated by TCRdb to about 2021). Regarding the study in general: The cohort included around 16 treatment-naive and roughly ten relapsed/refractory patients; approximately 17 were IGHV unmutated. Partial responses were observed in about 25 patients and complete responses in 2; after a median follow-up of around 68 months, remission was maintained in around 14 patients and progression was observed in roughly twelve. The response samples were drawn at a median of approximately 12 months into treatment, with a range of about 6 to 36 months. Samples averaged 255,043 productive templates and roughly 86,000 productive rearrangements. Of the approximately 94 people in the trial, approximately 24 had longitudinal samples available. Cryopreserved peripheral blood mononuclear cells were collected at three points: before therapy, at response, and at either sustained remission or disease progression. Every remission and progressive disease sample was obtained while ibrutinib was still being received by the patients. General findings and caveats noted by the study authors: Public clonotypes were rare and either contracted or stayed stable during treatment, and the rise in clonality at ibrutinib response reflected the expansion of private clonotypes. Sampling times were not matched between sustained-remission and progressing patients, and lymph node repertoires were not studied. Baseline clonality was found to be higher than that of age-matched healthy donors and was strongly correlated with circulating CD8+ T-cell counts. At ibrutinib response clonality went up, during sustained remission it held steady, and at progression it dropped back toward baseline.

A MiSeq instrument was used for deep resolution sequencing, which targeted depths ranging from 1 in 1 million up to 1 in 200,000 T cells, with coverage averaging 10x for each clonotype. TCR beta libraries were generated with the immunoSEQ hsTCRB Kit. The authors' pipeline ran thus. ImmunoSEQ Data Assistant and ImmunoSEQ Analyzer were used for data analysis, and V, D and J genes were assigned according to IMGT definitions. Clonality, with values ranging from 0 to 1, was calculated as one minus the normalized Shannon entropy of productive rearrangement frequencies. Only overrepresented clonotypes making up at least 0.05% of the repertoire of each patient were included in the public clonotype analysis. Repertoires from about a dozen age-matched healthy donors in immuneACCESS were used as clonality controls. TCRdb took this table from immuneACCESS and kept in-frame rearrangements with V and J called. Such tables lack part of the clones; where checked against another copy, unresolved V genes explain under half of the gap, and the rest is unexplained. D and trimming come from the DNA, and the V and J calls and clone size come from that table. In all, the sample holds some 140,000 clones, and approximately 90% of those were seen once. The ten most abundant clones make up 10% to 11% of the sample.

V and J lose 3 bases and 7 bases, and a span of 15 bases separates them. The CDR3 runs 14 amino acids, cysteine and phenylalanine included. The kept DNA is CDR3 alone, 42 bases in frame from the first base. The germline V gene specifies MDHEN as CDR1 and SYDVKM as CDR2. On this clone: It has no known antigen specificity. Per-base quality was not reported, and no clone a single base away is much larger than it.

What this sample's time point label stands for: about a year on ibrutinib. For TCR beta library preparation, approximately 1.8 micrograms of genomic DNA was extracted from cryopreserved PBMCs. Longitudinal blood samples from CLL patients on ibrutinib monotherapy were analyzed using high-throughput TCR beta sequencing. Patients were enrolled in a phase 2 open-label single-center ibrutinib monotherapy trial. The V and J segments used are TRBV28 and TRBJ2-5, with TRBD2 perhaps the D gene, on 5 matching bases. The sequences come from PBMCs, collected after 12 months of ibrutinib treatment. The sequence was collected from a human donor with chronic lymphocytic leukemia. This receptor has the CDR3 CASSFVLGLRTQYF. At the DNA level, the sequence is TGTGCCAGCAGTTTCGTCCTAGGACTGCGGACCCAGTACTTC.